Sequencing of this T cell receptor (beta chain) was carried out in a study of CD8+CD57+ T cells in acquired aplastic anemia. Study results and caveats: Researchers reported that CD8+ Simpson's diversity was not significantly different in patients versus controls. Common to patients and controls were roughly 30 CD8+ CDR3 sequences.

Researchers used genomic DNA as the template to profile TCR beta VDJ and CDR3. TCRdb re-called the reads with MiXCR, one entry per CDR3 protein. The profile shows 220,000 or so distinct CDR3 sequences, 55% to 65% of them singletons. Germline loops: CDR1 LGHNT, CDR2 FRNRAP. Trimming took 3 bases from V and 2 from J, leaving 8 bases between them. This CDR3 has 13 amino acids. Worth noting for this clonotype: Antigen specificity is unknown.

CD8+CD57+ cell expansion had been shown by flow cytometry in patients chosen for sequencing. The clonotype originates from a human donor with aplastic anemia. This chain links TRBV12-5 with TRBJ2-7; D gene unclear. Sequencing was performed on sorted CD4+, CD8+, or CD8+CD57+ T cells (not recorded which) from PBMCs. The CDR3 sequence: CASGFDGAYEQYF. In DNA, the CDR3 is TGTGCTAGTGGTTTCGACGGAGCCTACGAGCAGTACTTC.